Each of the 23 T cell receptor beta chains below was sequenced from the same sample in a study of cytomegalovirus exposure and HLA in healthy donors. With 60 Vbeta and 13 Jbeta primers, the PCR was carried out. Produced via immunoSEQ multiplex PCR; TCRdb's table is partial and in-frame only. The profile covers a few hundred thousand clones, with approximately 80% appearing a single time and around 8.6% taken by the ten largest. Sequenced material: PBMCs. The source of these receptors is a woman in her fifties or sixties in good health and CMV-seropositive.

The chain has TRBV19 and TRBJ2-6, with D possibly being TRBD2 (7 bases). The germline CDR1 and CDR2 sequences are LNHDA and SQIVND (reference sequence). Trimming took 7 bases from V and 0 from J, leaving 16 bases between them. The CDR3 runs 17 residues. The CDR3 DNA is TGTGCCAGTACCATGGGGGGGGCCCCCTCTGGGGCCAACGTCCTGACTTTC. This translates into CASTMGGAPSGANVLTF.

V and J are TRBV27 and TRBJ2-1, with TRBD2 as a possible D gene (5 bases). Germline V lookup: CDR1 MNHEY, CDR2 SMNVEV (reference sequence). CDR3 size: 15 residues. Deletions cut 5 bases from V and 3 bases from J, with 14 bases between. CDR3 bases: TGTGCCAGCAGTGGCCGGAGAGGGAACTACAATGAGCAGTTCTTC. Amino acids: CASSGRRGNYNEQFF.

The genes are TRBV6-5 and TRBJ1-1; D unclear. CDR1 and CDR2 from the germline V gene are MNHEY and SVGAGI. The CDR3 totals 13 residues. The V end was cut by 6 bases, the J end by 1 base, with 9 bases between. DNA for the CDR3: TGTGCCAGCAGCGCCACAGAGAACACTGAAGCTTTCTTT. Its protein product is CASSATENTEAFF.

The rearrangement joins TRBV29-1 to TRBJ2-1; TRBD2 agrees at 8 bases. The CDR3 sequence is 13 residues long. V lost 4 bases, J lost 4 bases, and 3 bases stayed unmatched. Germline CDR1 reads SQVTM; CDR2 reads ANQGSEA. The CDR3 DNA sequence: TGCAGCGTTGGAACTAGCGGTTACAATGAGCAGTTCTTC. As protein: CSVGTSGYNEQFF.

The chain carries TRBV5-5 and TRBJ1-1; no firm D call. The V gene lost 5 bases and the J gene lost 5 bases, with 7 bases spanning the gap. The CDR3 consists of 11 residues. CDR1 and CDR2 from the germline V gene are SGHKS and YYEKEE (reference sequence). The CDR3 loop reads CASRGGTEAFF. The CDR3 coding sequence is TGTGCCAGCAGAGGCGGGACTGAAGCTTTCTTT.

The chain couples TRBV27 to TRBJ2-1; possible D gene TRBD2, 6 bases. V lost 6 bases, J lost 13 bases, and 16 bases lay in between. Looked up from germline, CDR1 is MNHEY and CDR2 is SMNVEV (reference sequence). The CDR3 is 12 residues long. The CDR3 DNA is TGTGCCAGCAGGGCGGGACGACAAGGCCAGTTCTTC. Protein sequence: CASRAGRQGQFF.

The genes are TRBV10-2 and TRBJ2-7; perhaps TRBD1 as D (6 bases). CDR1 is WSHSY and CDR2 is SAAADI in the germline V gene. The CDR3 is made up of 14 amino acids. Trimming pared 5 bases from V and 5 bases from J, leaving 16 bases between. The CDR3 region is CASSLSRGPHEQYF. CDR3 DNA: TGCGCCAGCAGTCTAAGCAGGGGTCCCCACGAGCAGTACTTC.

V usage is TRBV25-1 and J usage is TRBJ2-1; TRBD2 matches 9 bases. The V and J ends lost 3 bases and 7 bases, in that order; junction bases with no gene match: 7. Germline values: CDR1 MGHDK, CDR2 SYGVNS. The CDR3 sequence is 15 residues long. CDR3 sequence: CASSDRLAGRNEQFF. The CDR3 nucleotides read TGTGCCAGCAGTGATCGGCTAGCGGGAAGGAATGAGCAGTTCTTC. Filled out from reference TRBV25-1 and TRBJ2-1, the complete variable domain reads EADIYQTPRYLVIGTGKKITLECSQTMGHDKMYWYQQDPGMELHLIHYSYGVNSTEKGDLSSESTVSRIRTEHFPLTLESARPSHTSQYLCASSDRLAGRNEQFFGPGTRLTVL.

The rearrangement uses TRBV7-9 and TRBJ2-5, with D unclear. Germline loops: CDR1 SEHNR, CDR2 FQNEAQ (reference sequence). CDR3 length: 14 residues. Deletions cut 2 bases from V and 2 bases from J, with 9 bases between. In DNA, the CDR3 is TGTGCCAGCAGCTTAAGCAGAGCGCAAGAGACCCAGTACTTC. Its protein product is CASSLSRAQETQYF.

This clone is a singleton in its sample. The rearrangement links TRBV9 to TRBJ1-6; D is perhaps TRBD1 (6 bases). V lost 4 bases to trimming and J lost 7 bases, with 15 bases between them. Per germline, CDR1 SGDLS and CDR2 YYNGEE. The CDR3 is 15 amino acids. The CDR3 bases are TGTGCCAGCAGCTCTAGAACAGGGTTGAATTCACCCCTCCACTTT. Protein product: CASSSRTGLNSPLHF.

As DNA, the CDR3 is TGCGCCAGCAGCTTGGACACTAGCGGGAACTACGAGCAGTACTTC. Residues: CASSLDTSGNYEQYF. This rearrangement joins TRBV5-1 to TRBJ2-7; 10 bases agree with TRBD2. The CDR3 has 15 residues. CDR1 is SGHRS and CDR2 is YFSETQ in the germline V gene. Germline trimming cut 0 bases from V and 3 bases from J; bases unmatched to any gene: 3.

V usage is TRBV10-3 and J usage is TRBJ1-6; the D gene is possibly TRBD1 (5 bases). Trimming took 3 bases from V and 4 from J, leaving 7 bases between them. The CDR3 has 14 amino acids. Germline CDR1 ENHRY, CDR2 SYGVKD. The CDR3 bases are TGTGCCATCAGTGACGGGGGGTATAATTCACCCCTCCACTTT. This codes for CAISDGGYNSPLHF.

The chain links TRBV7-9 to TRBJ1-4; 7 bases are a match to TRBD1. With 5 bases clipped from V and 8 bases from J, the junction kept 14 bases outside the gene matches. Germline-derived CDR1 and CDR2 are SEHNR and FQNEAQ (reference sequence). The CDR3 sequence is 16 residues long. In DNA form, the CDR3 reads TGTGCCAGCAGCCGAGGACCAGACAGGGTGAACGAAAAACTGTTTTTT. This gives the protein CASSRGPDRVNEKLFF.

The chain uses TRBV19 and TRBJ1-5; the D is unclear. Germline assignment: CDR1 LNHDA and CDR2 SQIVND (reference sequence). The CDR3 is made up of 13 amino acids. V was trimmed by 0 bases and J by 4 bases, leaving 4 bases between them. The CDR3 protein is CASSIEYNQPQHF. The CDR3, as DNA: TGTGCCAGTAGTATAGAGTATAATCAGCCCCAGCATTTT.

The gene calls are TRBV5-4 and TRBJ2-4, with 8 bases matching TRBD2. This CDR3 spans 17 amino acids. Germline CDR1 SGHNT, CDR2 YYREEE (reference sequence). With 1 base clipped from V and 2 bases from J, the junction kept 8 bases outside the gene matches. CDR3 region: CASSLLSREVSKNIQYF. CDR3 nucleotides: TGTGCCAGCAGCTTGCTGTCGCGGGAGGTGTCCAAAAACATTCAGTACTTC.

The genes are TRBV6-1 and TRBJ2-1; TRBD1 matches 7 bases. The trim removed 6 bases at V and 6 bases at J, leaving 8 bases unmatched. This CDR3 is built from 14 residues. The V gene's germline CDR1 is MNHNS and CDR2 SASEGT. CDR3 DNA: TGTGCCAGCAGGACAGGGTTGCTGTCCAATGAGCAGTTCTTC. Translated, it gives CASRTGLLSNEQFF.

The count of this clone is one. This rearrangement joins TRBV30 to TRBJ2-2, with D possibly TRBD1 on 6 matching bases. The CDR3 is made up of 15 amino acids. Deletions cut 1 base from V and 2 bases from J, with 11 bases between. In germline, CDR1 is GTSNPN, CDR2 SVGIG (reference sequence). The CDR3 nucleotides are TGTGCCTGGAGTGGAAAGACAGGAAACACCGGGGAGCTGTTTTTT. This codes for CAWSGKTGNTGELFF.

The chain uses TRBV4-1 and TRBJ2-5, with a weak D call TRBD2 (5 bases). The CDR3 has 14 amino acids. Germline loops: CDR1 MGHRA, CDR2 YSYEKL. V was clipped by 5 bases and J by 4 bases, with 14 bases between them. The CDR3 loop is CASSFRAEGETQYF. In nucleotides, the CDR3 is TGCGCCAGCAGCTTCCGGGCCGAGGGAGAGACCCAGTACTTC.

The chain employs TRBV18 and TRBJ1-5; the match to TRBD1 covers 8 bases. Per the germline V gene, CDR1 is KGHSH and CDR2 is LQKENI. V was pared by 1 base and J by 6 bases, with 5 bases of the junction left unmatched. The CDR3 length is 15 residues. CDR3 in amino acids: CASSPQSTGAQPQHF. The CDR3 DNA reads as TGTGCCAGCTCACCACAGTCGACAGGGGCTCAGCCCCAGCATTTT.

This CDR3 reads CASSFQGGGEQFF. CDR3 coding DNA: TGTGCCAGTAGTTTTCAGGGGGGTGGTGAGCAGTTCTTC. V and J are TRBV19 and TRBJ2-1, with a weak D call TRBD1 (7 bases). V was trimmed by 5 bases and J by 9 bases, leaving 14 bases between them. CDR1 LNHDA and CDR2 SQIVND come from the germline V gene (reference sequence). This CDR3 has 13 amino acids. The variable domain in full, with the rest retrieved from reference TRBV19 and TRBJ2-1, is DGGITQSPKYLFRKEGQNVTLSCEQNLNHDAMYWYRQDPGQGLRLIYYSQIVNDFQKGDIAEGYSVSREKKESFPLTVTSAQKNPTAFYLCASSFQGGGEQFFGPGTRLTVL.

The chain has TRBV6-1 and TRBJ1-5, with D perhaps matching TRBD1 (5 bases). V was shortened by 6 bases and J by 4 bases, with 16 bases between the two germline ends. The CDR3 has 15 residues. CDR1 is MNHNS, CDR2 SASEGT, per germline. For the CDR3, the DNA is TGTGCCAGCAGGGGGGGTCTTTCACTAAATCAGCCCCAGCATTTT. Its translation: CASRGGLSLNQPQHF.

The CDR3 is CASRPGQGNTIYF. CDR3 coding DNA: TGTGCCAGCAGGCCGGGACAGGGGAACACCATATATTTT. The V and J genes are TRBV6-5 and TRBJ1-3; 10 bases agree with TRBD1. The CDR3 runs to 13 residues. The junction had 3 bases not matched to a gene; V was cut back by 6 bases and J by 7 bases. CDR1 and CDR2 (germline): MNHEY, SVGAGI.

V is TRBV5-1 and J is TRBJ2-3; 9 bases agree with TRBD1. From germline, CDR1 is SGHRS and CDR2 YFSETQ. This CDR3 has 15 amino acids. Trimming removed 2 bases from V and 2 bases from J; junction bases left unmatched: 3. CDR3 nucleotides: TGCGCCAGCAGCTTCCGACAGGGGGACACAGATACGCAGTATTTT. Its protein product is CASSFRQGDTDTQYF.